The 8 T cell receptor beta chains listed next were all sequenced from one sample in a study of graft-versus-host responses after intestinal transplantation. Libraries were prepared by immunoSEQ multiplex PCR; TCRdb keeps only in-frame clonotypes and omits some of them. The table shows fewer than 15,000 clones, with roughly 86% occurring only once. Sequencing used PBMCs, obtained after intestinal transplantation. The receptor set was obtained from a human patient who received an intestinal transplant, so some T cells may come from the graft donor.

The chain uses TRBV7-8 and TRBJ2-3; D remains unclear. Germline V gene lookup returns CDR1 SGHVS and CDR2 FQNEAQ. V gave up 1 base and J gave up 3 bases, with 14 bases separating them. The CDR3 runs 16 residues. For the CDR3, the DNA is TGTGCCAGCAGCTTAGAATCGGCCTTTCTAACAGATACGCAGTATTTT. Translating gives CASSLESAFLTDTQYF.

The chain carries TRBV7-8 and TRBJ1-1, with 9 bases lining up with TRBD1. The germline CDR1 and CDR2 sequences are SGHVS and FQNEAQ. The CDR3 is 15 residues long. With 4 bases clipped from V and 5 bases from J, the junction kept 8 bases outside the gene matches. The CDR3 protein is CASSSLTGGRTEAFF. DNA for the CDR3: TGTGCCAGCAGCTCCTTAACAGGGGGCAGGACTGAAGCTTTCTTT. The complete variable domain, with remaining parts taken from reference TRBV7-8 and TRBJ1-1, reads GAGVSQSPRYKVAKRGQDVALRCDPISGHVSLFWYQQALGQGPEFLTYFQNEAQLDKSGLPSDRFFAERPEGSVSTLKIQRTQQEDSAVYLCASSSLTGGRTEAFFGQGTRLTVV.

As concerns this clone: Mismatch with germline at one junction end may stem from a read error. The identical CDR3 is also encoded by other nucleotide sequences in the sample. V usage is TRBV5-6 and J usage is TRBJ2-7; no reliable D call. CDR1 and CDR2 from the germline V gene are SGHDT and YYEEEE. The CDR3 consists of 14 residues. In DNA, the CDR3 is TGTGCCAGCAGCTTGGCCAGGCCCTCCTACGAGCAATACTTC. Encoded protein: CASSLARPSYEQYF.

This clone is a singleton in its sample. CDR3 DNA sequence: TGTGCCAGCAGTTCCCTAGCGGGTCGGTTCTACAATGAGCAGTTCTTC. Translated: CASSSLAGRFYNEQFF. The chain employs TRBV5-6 and TRBJ2-1; 8 positions agree with TRBD2. Per germline, CDR1 SGHDT and CDR2 YYEEEE. The CDR3 covers 16 residues. J was trimmed by 3 bases and V by 5 bases; bases with no gene match: 10.

V and J are TRBV21-1 and TRBJ1-5. TRBV21-1 is labeled a pseudogene. The CDR3 totals 18 residues. The CDR3: CASSPRHAGRVDNQPQHF. DNA for the CDR3: TGTGCCAGCAGCCCTCGACACGCGGGCAGGGTAGACAATCAGCCCCAGCATTTT.

The chain uses TRBV29-1 and TRBJ2-3; D is undetermined. The CDR3 length is 11 residues. In germline, CDR1 is SQVTM, CDR2 ANQGSEA. V lost 5 bases and J lost 2, with 5 bases in between. The CDR3 loop reads CSVYITDTQYF. Here the CDR3 DNA reads TGCAGCGTTTATATCACAGATACGCAGTATTTT.

This chain connects TRBV6-6 to TRBJ1-5, with D perhaps TRBD1 (6 bases). CDR3 size: 15 residues. The germline V gene has CDR1 MNHNY and CDR2 SVGAGI (reference sequence). V dropped 7 bases and J dropped 1 base, with 14 bases sitting between them. Here the CDR3 reads CASKYRVLSNQPQHF. The CDR3, as DNA: TGTGCCAGCAAATACAGGGTCCTCAGCAATCAGCCCCAGCATTTT.

This chain connects TRBV28 to TRBJ2-1, with D hard to call. CDR3 length: 12 residues. Germline CDR1 and CDR2: MDHEN and SYDVKM. V was trimmed by 1 base and J by 7 bases, leaving 5 bases between them. CDR3 residues: CASSLLGNEQFF. In DNA form, the CDR3 reads TGTGCCAGCAGTTTATTGGGGAATGAGCAGTTCTTC. The full variable domain, its missing parts supplied by reference TRBV28 and TRBJ2-1, is DVKVTQSSRYLVKRTGEKVFLECVQDMDHENMFWYRQDPGLGLRLIYFSYDVKMKEKGDIPEGYSVSREKKERFSLILESASTNQTSMYLCASSLLGNEQFFGPGTRLTVL.